Below are 32 T cell receptor beta chains sequenced from a single sample in a study of graft-versus-host responses after intestinal transplantation. The data were produced by immunoSEQ multiplex PCR, yet TCRdb's version contains in-frame clones alone and is incomplete. The data contain roughly 110,000 clones, roughly 89% of them singletons. Their target antigens are unknown. This sample comprised unstimulated CD4+ T cells sorted from spleen or lymph node cells, obtained before transplant. Every receptor here comes from a human donor who was the organ donor for an intestinal transplant.

The chain joins TRBV5-4 to TRBJ2-3; D might be TRBD1 or TRBD2, each matching 5 bases. V lost 0 bases to trimming and J lost 0 bases, with 8 bases between them. Germline V gives CDR1 SGHNT, CDR2 YYREEE (reference sequence). This CDR3 is 15 amino acids long. DNA for the CDR3: TGTGCCAGCAGCTTGGCCGGGGCAAGCACAGATACGCAGTATTTT. Its translation is CASSLAGASTDTQYF.

The chain has TRBV7-2 and TRBJ1-2; D gene ambiguous. V was pared by 5 bases and J by 2 bases, with 12 bases between. The CDR3 extends over 14 amino acids. Germline loops: CDR1 SGHTA, CDR2 FQGNSA. The CDR3: CASSPSGFNYGYTF. CDR3 coding DNA: TGTGCCAGCAGCCCTTCGGGGTTCAACTATGGCTACACCTTC.

The sample holds one count of this clone. The gene calls are TRBV28 and TRBJ2-1; maybe TRBD2 (5 bases). The CDR3 runs 14 residues. V was pared by 5 bases and J by 5 bases, with 13 bases between. Per germline, CDR1 MDHEN and CDR2 SYDVKM. The CDR3 coding sequence is TGTGCCAGCAGTAATTGGAGGTATAACAATGAGCAGTTCTTC. Protein: CASSNWRYNNEQFF.

This clone occurred once. The V call is TRBV11-3, the J call TRBJ2-1; either TRBD1 or TRBD2 may fit D (5 bases each). V lost 5 bases to trimming and J lost 4 bases, with 18 bases between them. Germline lookup yields CDR1 SGHNT and CDR2 YENEEA. The CDR3 has 16 amino acids. The chain's CDR3 is CASSRTGTTYYNEQFF. As DNA, the CDR3 is TGTGCCAGCAGCCGAACCGGGACCACGTATTACAATGAGCAGTTCTTC.

The chain uses TRBV18 and TRBJ2-3; 7 bases are a match to TRBD1. Germline V CDR1 and CDR2: KGHSH, LQKENI. J lost 0 bases, V lost 3 bases, and 3 bases had no gene match. This CDR3 has 15 amino acids. This chain's CDR3 is CASSPDRVSTDTQYF. The CDR3 nucleotides are TGTGCCAGCTCACCCGACAGGGTCAGCACAGATACGCAGTATTTT.

This clone was observed a single time. The CDR3 reads CASSPALRDDTQYF. CDR3 nucleotides: TGTGCCAGCAGCCCGGCCCTCCGCGACGATACGCAGTATTTT. The rearrangement links TRBV7-3 to TRBJ2-3; D uncertain. There are 14 residues in the CDR3. The germline V and J ends were trimmed by 5 bases and 6 bases, with 15 bases remaining between them. CDR1 SGHTA and CDR2 FQGTGA come from the germline V gene.

The chain uses TRBV6-5 and TRBJ2-7; D gene uncertain. Looked up from germline, CDR1 is MNHEY and CDR2 is SVGAGI. Trimming stripped 0 bases from V and 2 bases from J, with 8 bases between. This CDR3 has 14 residues. CDR3 bases: TGTGCCAGCAGTTACTCGTTAACAGCCTACGAGCAGTACTTC. The encoded protein is CASSYSLTAYEQYF.

This chain connects TRBV11-3 to TRBJ1-1, with no clear D. CDR1 is SGHNT and CDR2 is YENEEA in the germline V gene. CDR3 size: 15 residues. With 1 base removed from V and 1 base from J, the gap between germline ends came to 10 bases. The CDR3 DNA reads TGTGCCAGCAGCTTAGGATCCACACCGAACACTGAAGCTTTCTTT. Protein: CASSLGSTPNTEAFF.

The chain uses TRBV11-1 and TRBJ2-2, with 11 bases identical to TRBD1. V dropped 5 bases and J dropped 6; count of bases not matched to a gene: 2. This CDR3 has 14 amino acids. The germline gives CDR1 SGHAT, CDR2 FQDESV (reference sequence). In DNA, the CDR3 is TGTGCCAGCAGCACGGGACAGGGGGCCGGGGAGCTGTTTTTT. Translated: CASSTGQGAGELFF.

The gene calls are TRBV27 and TRBJ2-2; 8 nucleotides line up with TRBD1. V dropped 7 bases and J dropped 1; count of bases not matched to a gene: 5. The CDR3 consists of 15 residues. Germline-derived CDR1 and CDR2 are MNHEY and SMNVEV (reference sequence). The CDR3 sequence is CASTRTGLNTGELFF. CDR3 coding DNA: TGTGCCAGCACCAGGACAGGGCTGAACACCGGGGAGCTGTTTTTT.

The CDR3 spells CASSLGRGLRNTEAFF. CDR3 coding DNA: TGCGCCAGCAGCTTGGGCAGGGGATTAAGGAACACTGAAGCTTTCTTT. This sequence joins TRBV5-1 and TRBJ1-1; maybe TRBD1 (6 bases). The CDR3 length is 16 residues. Trimming took 0 bases from V and 1 from J, leaving 13 bases between them. Germline V CDR1 and CDR2: SGHRS, YFSETQ.

The CDR3 region is CASSLTGKSYEQYF. CDR3 bases: TGTGCCAGCAGCTTAACGGGGAAGTCCTACGAGCAGTACTTC. The gene calls are TRBV7-3 and TRBJ2-7; D is ambiguous. Germline values: CDR1 SGHTA, CDR2 FQGTGA. CDR3 length equals 14 residues. The V and J ends lost 0 bases and 1 base respectively, with 7 bases between them.

This sequence joins TRBV18 and TRBJ1-3; no reliable D call. The V end was cut by 2 bases, the J end by 0 bases, with 11 bases between. The CDR3 extends over 16 amino acids. The V gene's germline CDR1 is KGHSH and CDR2 LQKENI. The CDR3 protein is CASSPLEPSSGNTIYF. The DNA for the CDR3 is TGTGCCAGCTCACCATTGGAACCGAGCTCTGGAAACACCATATATTTT.

Points on this clone: One end of the junction varies from germline; a read error may be responsible. The chain carries TRBV6-1 and TRBJ2-5; 8 positions agree with TRBD1. CDR1 MNHNS and CDR2 SASEGT come from the germline V gene. The CDR3 contains 13 residues. The CDR3 sequence: CAGSGQGGKTQYF. The CDR3 nucleotides are TGTGCCGGCAGCGGACAGGGTGGGAAGACCCAGTACTTC.

V usage is TRBV27 and J usage is TRBJ1-2; 8 nucleotides agree with TRBD1. Looked up from germline, CDR1 is MNHEY and CDR2 is SMNVEV (reference sequence). This CDR3 comprises 13 residues. With 8 bases clipped from V and 4 bases from J, the junction kept 6 bases outside the gene matches. CDR3 amino acids: CASQQTGAYGYTF. The CDR3 DNA reads TGTGCCAGCCAGCAGACAGGGGCCTATGGCTACACCTTC.

The gene calls are TRBV4-1 and TRBJ1-3; D is uncertain. CDR1 and CDR2 (germline): MGHRA, YSYEKL. V shed 3 bases and J shed 11 bases, with 17 bases lying between them. The CDR3 extends over 14 amino acids. The CDR3: CASSHPTALTAIYF. For the CDR3, the DNA is TGCGCCAGCAGCCACCCTACGGCCCTCACGGCCATATATTTT.

The chain employs TRBV6-5 and TRBJ1-1, with unresolved D. This CDR3 has 15 amino acids. In germline, CDR1 is MNHEY, CDR2 SVGAGI. Trimming left V 2 bases short and J 1 base short, with 11 bases between. The CDR3: CASSYATRRNTEAFF. The CDR3, as DNA: TGTGCCAGCAGTTACGCTACCCGCCGGAACACTGAAGCTTTCTTT.

This CDR3 is CASSGWPGEGAGSPLHF. Here the CDR3 DNA reads TGTGCCAGCAGTGGGTGGCCGGGGGAGGGGGCCGGTTCACCCCTCCACTTT. The rearrangement uses TRBV6-1 and TRBJ1-6, with 7 bases matching TRBD1. CDR3 length: 17 amino acids. The germline V gene has CDR1 MNHNS and CDR2 SASEGT. V lost 4 bases to trimming and J lost 9 bases; unmatched junction nucleotides: 15.

This chain uses TRBV2 with TRBJ1-2; 7 bases align to TRBD1. The V gene's germline CDR1 is SNHLY and CDR2 FYNNEI. V shed 4 bases, J shed 8 bases, and the junction held 7 bases outside the gene matches. The length of the CDR3 is 13 residues. CDR3 DNA sequence: TGTGCCAGCAGTGCCGGCAGGGGGGAGGGCTACACCTTC. Translated: CASSAGRGEGYTF. Based on the CDR3 plus reference TRBV2 and TRBJ1-2, the full variable domain is EPEVTQTPSHQVTQMGQEVILRCVPISNHLYFYWYRQILGQKVEFLVSFYNNEISEKSEIFDDQFSVERPDGSNFTLKIRSTKLEDSAMYFCASSAGRGEGYTFGSGTRLTVV.

The V call is TRBV7-6, the J call TRBJ1-6; D not certain. V lost 4 bases, J lost 6 bases, and 13 bases lay in between. The CDR3 consists of 15 residues. Germline V gene sequence: CDR1 SGHVS, CDR2 FNYEAQ. CDR3 sequence: CASSSRVAFNSPLHF. Here the CDR3 DNA reads TGTGCCAGCAGCTCACGGGTGGCGTTTAATTCACCCCTCCACTTT.

CDR3 in amino acids: CASSPETGGYGYTF. CDR3 nucleotides: TGTGCCAGCTCACCCGAGACAGGGGGCTATGGCTACACCTTC. The chain carries TRBV18 and TRBJ1-2; 9 positions agree with TRBD1. The trim removed 3 bases at V and 4 bases at J, leaving 3 bases unmatched. This CDR3 spans 14 amino acids. Germline assignment: CDR1 KGHSH and CDR2 LQKENI.

This clone was seen more than once but under ten times. The chain uses TRBV9 and TRBJ2-1; 7 positions agree with TRBD2. The germline V gene encodes CDR1 SGDLS and CDR2 YYNGEE. This CDR3 has 16 amino acids. V trimming: 3 bases; J trimming: 3 bases; junction bases outside the gene matches: 9. In DNA, the CDR3 is TGTGCCAGCAGCGGGGGGGGGAGCGGAGGCTACAATGAGCAGTTCTTC. Encoded protein: CASSGGGSGGYNEQFF.

V usage is TRBV4-1 and J usage is TRBJ1-5; the D gene is possibly TRBD1 (5 bases). The CDR3 contains 14 residues. Germline CDR1 and CDR2: MGHRA and YSYEKL. Trimming pared 4 bases from V and 6 bases from J, leaving 13 bases between. CDR3 coding DNA: TGCGCCAGCAGCCGGCAGGGAGCGTTTCAGCCCCAGCATTTT. It specifies CASSRQGAFQPQHF.

This clone has a handful of counts. An end of the junction differs from the germline gene, which may be a read error. This chain links TRBV7-3 with TRBJ2-3; D is unresolved. Germline V gene data show CDR1 as SGHTA and CDR2 as FQGTGA. The CDR3 is 15 residues long. CDR3: CASSVTGATGDTQYF. The DNA of the CDR3 is TGTGCCAGCAGCGTAACCGGCGCTACGGGAGATACGCAGTATTTT.

The chain links TRBV6-6 to TRBJ1-5; D gene ambiguous. There are 15 residues in the CDR3. Germline V gives CDR1 MNHNY, CDR2 SVGAGI (reference sequence). The V and J ends lost 0 bases and 6 bases respectively, with 12 bases between them. Here the CDR3 DNA reads TGTGCCAGCAGTTACTCTAAGTGGAATCGTCAGCCCCAGCATTTT. Translated: CASSYSKWNRQPQHF.

This chain uses TRBV18 with TRBJ1-5, with unresolved D. Germline assignment: CDR1 KGHSH and CDR2 LQKENI. The CDR3 loop spans 16 amino acids. V lost 3 bases, J lost 0 bases, and 12 bases lay in between. The CDR3 sequence: CASSPLGSPSNQPQHF. CDR3 nucleotide sequence: TGTGCCAGCTCACCGTTGGGCTCCCCTAGCAATCAGCCCCAGCATTTT. The entire variable domain, with the rest obtained from reference TRBV18 and TRBJ1-5, is as follows: NAGVMQNPRHLVRRRGQEARLRCSPMKGHSHVYWYRQLPEEGLKFMVYLQKENIIDESGMPKERFSAEFPKEGPSILRIQQVVRGDSAAYFCASSPLGSPSNQPQHFGDGTRLSIL.

This clone has a handful of counts. This rearrangement joins TRBV29-1 to TRBJ2-3, with 14 bases fitting TRBD2. The CDR3 totals 13 residues. Trimming removed 7 bases from V and 6 bases from J; junction bases left unmatched: 3. CDR1 is SQVTM, CDR2 ANQGSEA, per germline. CDR3 in amino acids: CSARLAGGDTQYF. As DNA, the CDR3 is TGCAGCGCACGACTAGCGGGGGGGGATACGCAGTATTTT.

The chain is built from TRBV11-2 and TRBJ1-5, with a weak D call TRBD1 (5 bases). V was cut by 5 bases and J by 6 bases, with 23 bases left in between. Germline CDR1 SGHAT, CDR2 FQNNGV. The CDR3 has 17 residues. This chain's CDR3 is CASSALGGVQGSQPQHF. The CDR3 DNA is TGTGCCAGCAGCGCGCTAGGTGGTGTGCAGGGAAGTCAGCCCCAGCATTTT.

The chain couples TRBV7-8 to TRBJ2-7, with a tentative D call TRBD2 (6 bases). The CDR3 covers 14 residues. V was trimmed by 2 bases and J by 2 bases, leaving 10 bases between them. Germline V lookup: CDR1 SGHVS, CDR2 FQNEAQ. The DNA for the CDR3 is TGTGCCAGCAGCTTACGCGCGGGACCCTACGAGCAGTACTTC. It encodes CASSLRAGPYEQYF.

The chain's CDR3 is CAISSFLGTGRYEQYF. In DNA form, the CDR3 reads TGTGCCATCAGTTCGTTCTTGGGGACAGGACGTTACGAGCAGTACTTC. V and J are TRBV10-3 and TRBJ2-7, with 8 nucleotides matching TRBD1. The V segment lost 5 bases and the J segment 4 bases; nucleotides outside the gene matches: 13. The length of the CDR3 is 16 residues. Germline lookup yields CDR1 ENHRY and CDR2 SYGVKD.

About this clone itself: Mismatch with germline at one junction end may stem from a read error. This sample includes further DNA sequences coding for the same CDR3. The chain combines TRBV27 with TRBJ2-7; D tentatively reads TRBD1 or TRBD2 (5 bases each). The CDR3 runs to 13 residues. Germline V gene lookup returns CDR1 MNHEY and CDR2 SMNVEV (reference sequence). CDR3 region: CASLKARGDEQYF. CDR3 nucleotide sequence: TGCGCCAGCCTAAAGGCTCGGGGCGACGAGCAGTACTTC.

The chain employs TRBV11-1 and TRBJ1-2, with 7 positions matching TRBD1. The CDR3 sequence is 14 residues long. The germline V gene encodes CDR1 SGHAT and CDR2 FQDESV (reference sequence). The trim removed 5 bases at V and 8 bases at J, leaving 11 bases unmatched. In DNA form, the CDR3 reads TGTGCCAGCAGCGCGGGGGACAGAGGTGGGGGCTACACCTTC. Protein sequence: CASSAGDRGGGYTF.